Listed here are 15 T cell receptor beta chains from one sample, sequenced in a study of graft-versus-host responses after intestinal transplantation. Generated by immunoSEQ multiplex PCR, the TCRdb table keeps only in-frame clones and is missing some. In the table there are roughly 99,000 clones, approximately 85% of which are singletons. The sequenced sample was PBMCs, obtained 255 days after intestinal transplant. These TCRs come from a human patient who received an intestinal transplant, so some T cells may come from the graft donor.

Note on this clone: The same CDR3 arises from other DNA sequences in this sample as well. The DNA for the CDR3 is TGCGCCAGCAGCTTGGGAGAGGGTGCAACTAATGAAAAACTGTTTTTT. It codes for CASSLGEGATNEKLFF. V is TRBV5-1 and J is TRBJ1-4; D is ambiguous. The CDR3 runs to 16 residues. V lost 0 bases and J 0 bases, leaving 9 bases between the germline ends. CDR1 is SGHRS and CDR2 is YFSETQ in the germline V gene.

The V call is TRBV30, the J call TRBJ1-3; D is perhaps TRBD1 (5 bases). V was trimmed by 2 bases and J by 0 bases, leaving 14 bases between them. This CDR3 region has 16 residues. From germline, CDR1 is GTSNPN and CDR2 SVGIG (reference sequence). CDR3: CAWSRGDPSSGNTIYF. The CDR3 region has the DNA TGTGCCTGGAGTCGAGGGGACCCAAGCTCTGGAAACACCATATATTTT. Looking up the rest from reference TRBV30 and TRBJ1-3 gives the full variable domain: SQTIHQWPATLVQPVGSPLSLECTVEGTSNPNLYWYRQAAGRGLQLLFYSVGIGQISSEVPQNLSASRPQDRQFILSSKKLLLSDSGFYLCAWSRGDPSSGNTIYFGEGSWLTVV.

This clone has just a few counts. The rearrangement links TRBV9 to TRBJ2-1, with TRBD2 identical over 9 bases. Looked up from germline, CDR1 is SGDLS and CDR2 is YYNGEE. V trimming: 1 base; J trimming: 8 bases; junction bases outside the gene matches: 7. CDR3 length equals 15 residues. CDR3 sequence reads: CASSVRVAGADEQFF. CDR3 DNA sequence: TGTGCCAGCAGCGTACGGGTAGCGGGAGCTGATGAGCAGTTCTTC.

The chain employs TRBV25-1 and TRBJ1-2, with a possible D match to TRBD1 (6 bases). Per germline, CDR1 MGHDK and CDR2 SYGVNS. CDR3 length: 12 amino acids. V was pared by 4 bases and J by 5 bases, with 8 bases between. For the CDR3, the DNA is TGTGCCAGCAGTGGGACAGTTTATGGCTACACCTTC. Translation: CASSGTVYGYTF.

The chain recombines TRBV28 with TRBJ2-5, with D perhaps being TRBD1 or TRBD2 (5 bases each). Trimming stripped 9 bases from V and 5 bases from J, with 19 bases between. The CDR3 length is 14 residues. Looked up from germline, CDR1 is MDHEN and CDR2 is SYDVKM. CDR3 nucleotide sequence: TGTGCCAGTCAATCCCCGGGGCTGGAGGAGACCCAGTACTTC. This translates into CASQSPGLEETQYF.

CDR3 nucleotides: TGCGCCAGCAGTGAGCACTCCGGGACTAGTTTCGGCAATGAGCAGTTCTTC. This translates into CASSEHSGTSFGNEQFF. The chain is built from TRBV10-2 and TRBJ2-1; the match to TRBD2 covers 8 bases. This CDR3 has 17 amino acids. Germline CDR1 reads WSHSY; CDR2 reads SAAADI. With 2 bases clipped from V and 6 bases from J, the junction kept 12 bases outside the gene matches.

The chain carries TRBV21-1 and TRBJ2-1; the table assigns TRBD2, which was not confirmed against the DNA. TRBV21-1 is designated a pseudogene. There are 15 residues in the CDR3. The CDR3 sequence is CASREGGPSYNEQFF. CDR3 in DNA: TGTGCCAGCAGGGAAGGAGGGCCCTCCTACAATGAGCAGTTCTTC.

This clone was seen just once. The V gene is TRBV28, the J gene TRBJ2-3; D is undetermined. Germline CDR1 and CDR2: MDHEN and SYDVKM. Trimming stripped 5 bases from V and 2 bases from J, with 14 bases between. The CDR3 contains 15 residues. CDR3 bases: TGTGCCAGCAGTGCCAATGTGGCTTTCACAGATACGCAGTATTTT. Translating it yields CASSANVAFTDTQYF.

This clone was seen only once. J is TRBJ1-2 and V is TRBV29-1; D remains ambiguous. Germline values: CDR1 SQVTM, CDR2 ANQGSEA. This CDR3 is built from 12 residues. V lost 7 bases and J 2 bases, leaving 11 bases between the germline ends. The CDR3 DNA is TGCAGCGGGGAGGTAGCGAACTATGGCTACACCTTC. Translation: CSGEVANYGYTF. Full variable domain (missing parts from reference TRBV29-1 and TRBJ1-2): SAVISQKPSRDICQRGTSLTIQCQVDSQVTMMFWYRQQPGQSLTLIATANQGSEATYESGFVIDKFPISRPNLTFSTLTVSNMSPEDSSIYLCSGEVANYGYTFGSGTRLTVV.

Here the CDR3 reads CASSRTGGANYGYTF. The DNA for the CDR3 is TGTGCCAGCAGTCGCACAGGGGGCGCTAACTATGGCTACACCTTC. The V gene is TRBV6-1, the J gene TRBJ1-2; 9 positions agree with TRBD1. Germline loops: CDR1 MNHNS, CDR2 SASEGT. Trimming took 5 bases from V and 0 from J; bases not matched to a gene: 4. This CDR3 contains 15 residues.

This chain links TRBV5-1 with TRBJ2-3; 8 nucleotides agree with TRBD1. This CDR3 has 16 amino acids. Germline assignment: CDR1 SGHRS and CDR2 YFSETQ. Trimming took 0 bases from V and 2 from J; bases not matched to a gene: 5. The CDR3 DNA reads TGCGCCAGCAGCTTGGGACAGGGGCACGACACAGATACGCAGTATTTT. Translated, it gives CASSLGQGHDTDTQYF. Full variable domain (remainder filled in from reference TRBV5-1 and TRBJ2-3): KAGVTQTPRYLIKTRGQQVTLSCSPISGHRSVSWYQQTPGQGLQFLFEYFSETQRNKGNFPGRFSGRQFSNSRSEMNVSTLELGDSALYLCASSLGQGHDTDTQYFGPGTRLTVL.

V usage is TRBV29-1 and J usage is TRBJ2-3; tentative D call: TRBD1 (6 bases). The V end lost 1 base, the J end lost 2 bases, and 19 bases lay between the germline ends. The CDR3 runs to 17 residues. CDR1 SQVTM and CDR2 ANQGSEA come from the germline V gene. The CDR3 coding sequence is TGCAGCGTTGAAGTTTGGGACACCAAACTCGCCACAGATACGCAGTATTTT. It specifies CSVEVWDTKLATDTQYF.

The chain recombines TRBV4-2 with TRBJ2-5, with no clear D. Germline CDR1 reads LGHNA; CDR2 reads YNFKEQ. V dropped 1 base and J dropped 1 base, with 16 bases sitting between them. There are 17 residues in the CDR3. As DNA, the CDR3 is TGTGCCAGCAGCCAAGGAATCGGTCAGTCCAGCCAAGAGACCCAGTACTTC. The encoded protein is CASSQGIGQSSQETQYF.

The gene calls are TRBV19 and TRBJ1-6; D is unclear. This CDR3 has 13 residues. Trimming cost V 7 bases and J 6 bases, with 10 bases left between them. Germline V gene sequence: CDR1 LNHDA, CDR2 SQIVND (reference sequence). The CDR3 spells CASNFGGNSPLHF. CDR3 in DNA: TGTGCCAGTAACTTTGGCGGTAATTCACCCCTCCACTTT.

This rearrangement joins TRBV5-6 to TRBJ1-6; 7 bases line up with TRBD1. With V trimmed by 2 bases and J by 3 bases, 8 bases remained unmatched. The germline V gene has CDR1 SGHDT and CDR2 YYEEEE. This CDR3 spans 17 amino acids. CDR3 sequence reads: CASSFEATGNYNSPLHF. DNA of the CDR3: TGTGCCAGCAGCTTCGAAGCGACAGGGAACTATAATTCACCCCTCCACTTT.